A single sample is the source of the 29 T cell receptor beta chains below, sequenced in a study of blood T cell repertoires in COVID-19. The method was immunoSEQ multiplex PCR; TCRdb's version includes in-frame clones alone and lacks a portion of them. The sample carries 130,000 to 150,000 clones, about 79% recorded once. Material for sequencing was peripheral blood. These receptors all come from a man in his 60s with active or convalescent COVID-19.

The chain employs TRBV6-5 and TRBJ1-2, with 11 bases fitting TRBD1. Germline V gene lookup returns CDR1 MNHEY and CDR2 SVGAGI. The CDR3 runs to 15 residues. After removal of 8 bases from V and 8 bases from J, the junction contained 13 bases not matched to a gene. The DNA for the CDR3 is TGTGCCAGCCGCCATCTCGGACAGGGGGCGGGAGGCTACACCTTC. As protein: CASRHLGQGAGGYTF.

The rearrangement joins TRBV5-6 to TRBJ2-1, with a possible D match to TRBD2 (6 bases). The CDR3 totals 18 residues. Germline V lookup: CDR1 SGHDT, CDR2 YYEEEE. V lost 1 base to trimming and J lost 0 bases, with 17 bases between them. DNA for the CDR3: TGTGCCAGCAGCTTGATGACTCTTCCTAGCGCCTCCTACAATGAGCAGTTCTTC. It is translated as CASSLMTLPSASYNEQFF.

The rearrangement links TRBV11-3 to TRBJ2-7; 7 bases match TRBD2. The V gene's germline CDR1 is SGHNT and CDR2 YENEEA. With V trimmed by 5 bases and J by 6 bases, 13 bases remained unmatched. The CDR3 has 15 amino acids. This chain's CDR3 is CASSQIAGGNIEQYF. As DNA, the CDR3 is TGTGCCAGCAGCCAAATAGCCGGGGGGAACATCGAGCAGTACTTC. Complete variable domain (other parts from reference TRBV11-3 and TRBJ2-7): EAGVVQSPRYKIIEKKQPVAFWCNPISGHNTLYWYLQNLGQGPELLIRYENEEAVDDSQLPKDRFSAERLKGVDSTLKIQPAELGDSAVYLCASSQIAGGNIEQYFGPGTRLTVT.

The chain employs TRBV11-2 and TRBJ1-5; D is perhaps TRBD1 (5 bases). Germline V gives CDR1 SGHAT, CDR2 FQNNGV. The V and J ends lost 8 bases and 4 bases respectively, with 15 bases between them. The CDR3 runs to 14 residues. Written as DNA, the CDR3 is TGTGCCAGCCACTCGGGGGTGGAAAATCAGCCCCAGCATTTT. Amino acids: CASHSGVENQPQHF.

V is TRBV5-6 and J is TRBJ2-2; no clear D gene. Between the trimmed V and J ends, which lost 0 bases and 2 bases, there was a span of 8 bases. Germline values: CDR1 SGHDT, CDR2 YYEEEE. The CDR3 extends over 15 amino acids. For the CDR3, the DNA is TGTGCCAGCAGCTTGGTCGTCACTAACACCGGGGAGCTGTTTTTT. This translates into CASSLVVTNTGELFF. Drawing the rest from reference TRBV5-6 and TRBJ2-2, the complete variable domain is DAGVTQSPTHLIKTRGQQVTLRCSPKSGHDTVSWYQQALGQGPQFIFQYYEEEERQRGNFPDRFSGHQFPNYSSELNVNALLLGDSALYLCASSLVVTNTGELFFGEGSRLTVL.

The chain is built from TRBV7-2 and TRBJ1-6; 8 positions match TRBD1. The V gene end was trimmed by 1 base and the J gene end by 0 bases; junction bases not matched to a gene: 5. The CDR3 has 18 residues. Per the germline V gene, CDR1 is SGHTA and CDR2 is FQGNSA. For the CDR3, the DNA is TGTGCCAGCAGCTTAGGTACAGGGGGAAGCTCCTATAATTCACCCCTCCACTTT. Its translation: CASSLGTGGSSYNSPLHF.

In DNA form, the CDR3 reads TGTGCCAGCAGTGTATCCGGGGTTAGCAATCAGCCCCAGCATTTT. It codes for CASSVSGVSNQPQHF. The chain recombines TRBV2 with TRBJ1-5; D call uncertain. Trimming cost V 4 bases and J 0 bases, with 10 bases left between them. CDR1 and CDR2 from the germline V gene are SNHLY and FYNNEI. The CDR3 has 15 amino acids. Full variable domain (outside the CDR3, taken from reference TRBV2 and TRBJ1-5): EPEVTQTPSHQVTQMGQEVILRCVPISNHLYFYWYRQILGQKVEFLVSFYNNEISEKSEIFDDQFSVERPDGSNFTLKIRSTKLEDSAMYFCASSVSGVSNQPQHFGDGTRLSIL.

This chain joins TRBV6-5 and TRBJ1-3; TRBD1 aligns across 7 bases. Germline V gene sequence: CDR1 MNHEY, CDR2 SVGAGI. The ends lost 4 bases at V and 4 bases at J; junction bases unmatched: 10. The CDR3 extends over 16 amino acids. The CDR3 is CASSSGQLIYGNTIYF. Here the CDR3 DNA reads TGTGCCAGCAGTTCGGGACAGTTAATCTACGGAAACACCATATATTTT.

The chain recombines TRBV19 with TRBJ2-1; possibly TRBD1 for D (6 bases). V lost 3 bases and J 6 bases, leaving 15 bases between the germline ends. Germline assignment: CDR1 LNHDA and CDR2 SQIVND (reference sequence). This CDR3 is 15 amino acids long. The DNA for the CDR3 is TGTGCCAGTAGTATCGGCAGGGGAACCTCCAATGAGCAGTTCTTC. It is translated as CASSIGRGTSNEQFF.

The chain uses TRBV19 and TRBJ1-2; 7 bases fit TRBD1. Germline-derived CDR1 and CDR2 are LNHDA and SQIVND (reference sequence). This CDR3 region has 15 residues. V dropped 1 base and J dropped 4; count of bases not matched to a gene: 6. CDR3 DNA sequence: TGTGCCAGTAGTATAGGACAGGGCGAGGTCTATGGCTACACCTTC. Encoded protein: CASSIGQGEVYGYTF.

The chain recombines TRBV7-2 with TRBJ1-1; D possibly corresponds to TRBD1 (5 bases). The CDR3 extends over 12 amino acids. The ends were cut back, 4 bases at V and 8 bases at J, with 11 bases in the middle. Germline CDR1 is SGHTA and CDR2 is FQGNSA. CDR3 sequence: CASSYTGGEAFF. CDR3 DNA: TGTGCCAGCAGCTATACGGGGGGGGAAGCTTTCTTT.

CDR3 nucleotides: TGTGCCAGCAGCCAAGGCGGGACAGAAGGAAAGAATGGCTACACCTTC. Translated, it gives CASSQGGTEGKNGYTF. The chain joins TRBV3-1 (or the pseudogene TRBV3-2) to TRBJ1-2, with TRBD1 matching 7 bases. V gave up 1 base and J gave up 6 bases; unmatched junction bases: 11. Germline CDR1 LGHDT, CDR2 YNNKEL (reference sequence). The CDR3 is made up of 16 amino acids.

The rearrangement links TRBV30 to TRBJ1-5; 7 nucleotides match TRBD1. Germline CDR1 and CDR2: GTSNPN and SVGIG (reference sequence). This CDR3 has 14 amino acids. The J segment lost 0 bases and the V segment lost 4 bases, leaving 3 bases of the junction unmatched. This chain's CDR3 is CAWTGGYSNQPQHF. Written as DNA, the CDR3 is TGTGCCTGGACAGGGGGATATAGCAATCAGCCCCAGCATTTT.

This chain's CDR3 is CASSRDRLSEAFF. The CDR3 bases are TGTGCCAGCAGCCGTGACAGATTAAGTGAAGCTTTCTTT. The V and J genes are TRBV11-3 and TRBJ1-1; possible D gene TRBD1, 5 bases. Germline V lookup: CDR1 SGHNT, CDR2 YENEEA. Trimming took off 5 bases at V and 7 bases at J, with 14 bases between the two ends. The CDR3 loop spans 13 amino acids.

The chain employs TRBV19 and TRBJ2-3; TRBD2 agrees at 12 bases. This CDR3 has 18 residues. The trim removed 2 bases at V and 4 bases at J, leaving 10 bases unmatched. From germline, CDR1 is LNHDA and CDR2 SQIVND (reference sequence). The CDR3 region has the DNA TGTGCCAGTAGTATAAGTCTAGCGGGGGGGCTCTTGTCAGATACGCAGTATTTT. Translating it yields CASSISLAGGLLSDTQYF.

This chain connects TRBV11-3 to TRBJ1-2; D is ambiguous. CDR1 and CDR2 from the germline V gene are SGHNT and YENEEA. The CDR3 length is 16 residues. V was trimmed by 3 bases and J by 4 bases, leaving 18 bases between them. CDR3 in DNA: TGTGCCAGCAGCTTCCCGGGTCAGAAAAGGATCTATGGCTACACCTTC. Protein product: CASSFPGQKRIYGYTF.

V gene TRBV29-1 combines with J gene TRBJ2-3; D is possibly TRBD2 (6 bases). CDR1 and CDR2 from the germline V gene are SQVTM and ANQGSEA. The CDR3 runs to 13 residues. V shed 4 bases and J shed 0 bases, with 8 bases lying between them. In DNA form, the CDR3 reads TGCAGCGTTGTGGCGGGAAGCACAGATACGCAGTATTTT. Protein: CSVVAGSTDTQYF.

This clone was recorded a few times. The chain combines TRBV19 with TRBJ1-2; TRBD1 matches at 9 bases. The CDR3 runs 12 residues. Unmatched junction bases numbered 1, after V lost 4 bases and J lost 7 bases. Germline-derived CDR1 and CDR2 are LNHDA and SQIVND (reference sequence). The CDR3 nucleotides read TGTGCCAGTAGTACGACAGGGGGTGGCTACACCTTC. Translated, it gives CASSTTGGGYTF.

V usage is TRBV11-3 and J usage is TRBJ1-3; D is uncertain. Looked up from germline, CDR1 is SGHNT and CDR2 is YENEEA. The CDR3 spans 12 residues. Trimming cost V 4 bases and J 3 bases, with 4 bases left between them. CDR3 sequence reads: CASSSGGNTIYF. The CDR3 region has the DNA TGTGCCAGCAGCTCAGGTGGAAACACCATATATTTT.

The chain recombines TRBV24-1 with TRBJ2-3, with 9 positions matching TRBD2. J lost 2 bases, V lost 5 bases, and 4 bases had no gene match. Germline CDR1 KGHDR, CDR2 SFDVKD. CDR3 length: 15 residues. CDR3 coding DNA: TGTGCCACCAGTGTAGCGGGGGCTCACACAGATACGCAGTATTTT. This sequence encodes CATSVAGAHTDTQYF.

The chain employs TRBV11-3 and TRBJ2-1, with 7 nucleotides matching TRBD1. The CDR3 covers 13 residues. Looked up from germline, CDR1 is SGHNT and CDR2 is YENEEA. J gave up 9 bases and V 5 bases, and 7 bases lay outside the gene matches. CDR3 DNA sequence: TGTGCCAGCAGCGACAGGGTTAACTTTGAGCAGTTCTTC. Encoded protein: CASSDRVNFEQFF. The full variable domain, with the rest looked up from reference TRBV11-3 and TRBJ2-1, is EAGVVQSPRYKIIEKKQPVAFWCNPISGHNTLYWYLQNLGQGPELLIRYENEEAVDDSQLPKDRFSAERLKGVDSTLKIQPAELGDSAVYLCASSDRVNFEQFFGPGTRLTVL.

The chain joins TRBV27 to TRBJ1-2, with 8 bases matching TRBD1. Germline-derived CDR1 and CDR2 are MNHEY and SMNVEV (reference sequence). The CDR3 is 15 residues long. V lost 3 bases, J lost 7 bases, and 10 bases stayed unmatched. The CDR3 bases are TGTGCCAGCAGTTTTTCGGACAGGGTTGAATCTGGCTACACCTTC. It specifies CASSFSDRVESGYTF.

This chain links TRBV19 with TRBJ1-5; the match to TRBD1 covers 7 bases. The germline V gene encodes CDR1 LNHDA and CDR2 SQIVND (reference sequence). The CDR3 length is 16 residues. The V and J ends lost 8 bases and 1 base, in that order; junction bases with no gene match: 11. Here the CDR3 DNA reads TGTGCCAGTGCCCACGGTACAGGGGCGAGCAATCAGCCCCAGCATTTT. This encodes CASAHGTGASNQPQHF.

The chain combines TRBV11-3 with TRBJ1-3; D remains unclear. CDR3 size: 15 residues. Trimming took 6 bases from V and 2 from J, leaving 14 bases between them. CDR1 is SGHNT and CDR2 is YENEEA in the germline V gene. This CDR3 reads CASRRFGAPGNTIYF. The CDR3 nucleotides are TGTGCCAGCAGGAGGTTCGGAGCTCCTGGAAACACCATATATTTT. Variable domain in full (rest from reference TRBV11-3 and TRBJ1-3): EAGVVQSPRYKIIEKKQPVAFWCNPISGHNTLYWYLQNLGQGPELLIRYENEEAVDDSQLPKDRFSAERLKGVDSTLKIQPAELGDSAVYLCASRRFGAPGNTIYFGEGSWLTVV.

The genes are TRBV19 and TRBJ2-7, with D perhaps matching TRBD2 (5 bases). The germline CDR1 and CDR2 sequences are LNHDA and SQIVND (reference sequence). This CDR3 is built from 15 residues. Between the trimmed V and J ends, which lost 3 bases and 0 bases, there was a span of 12 bases. CDR3 loop: CASSIVVGSSYEQYF. The CDR3 DNA reads TGTGCCAGTAGTATCGTCGTAGGGAGCTCCTACGAGCAGTACTTC. The full variable domain, in which reference TRBV19 and TRBJ2-7 provide the parts outside the CDR3, is DGGITQSPKYLFRKEGQNVTLSCEQNLNHDAMYWYRQDPGQGLRLIYYSQIVNDFQKGDIAEGYSVSREKKESFPLTVTSAQKNPTAFYLCASSIVVGSSYEQYFGPGTRLTVT.

The chain joins TRBV7-9 to TRBJ2-1, with TRBD2 matching 10 bases. Germline V CDR1 and CDR2: SEHNR, FQNEAQ (reference sequence). V gave up 0 bases and J gave up 7 bases; unmatched junction bases: 6. The CDR3 is 16 amino acids. The CDR3 coding sequence is TGTGCCAGCAGCTTAGCGAGCGGGAGGGCCAATAATGAGCAGTTCTTC. Its translation: CASSLASGRANNEQFF.

This clone has only one observation. V is TRBV19 and J is TRBJ1-1; TRBD1 agrees at 7 bases. The germline gives CDR1 LNHDA, CDR2 SQIVND (reference sequence). The CDR3 consists of 15 residues. The V segment lost 7 bases and the J segment 2 bases; nucleotides outside the gene matches: 10. The CDR3 loop reads CASNRVSGGNTEAFF. DNA of the CDR3: TGTGCCAGTAACAGAGTTTCAGGGGGTAACACTGAAGCTTTCTTT.

The V call is TRBV7-9, the J call TRBJ2-1; a weak D match, TRBD1 (7 bases). Germline CDR1 reads SEHNR; CDR2 reads FQNEAQ (reference sequence). The CDR3 covers 16 residues. V lost 1 base, J lost 5 bases, and 15 bases lay in between. CDR3 nucleotides: TGTGCCAGCAGCTTAGGAATGGCAGGGGGGCACAATGAGCAGTTCTTC. Translating it yields CASSLGMAGGHNEQFF.

This clone has only a few counts. DNA for the CDR3: TGTGCCAGCAGCCAAGAACCAGCGGTGACCCAGTACTTC. Translation: CASSQEPAVTQYF. The chain joins TRBV14 to TRBJ2-5, with a possible D match to TRBD2 (5 bases). The CDR3 has 13 amino acids. Germline V gene data show CDR1 as SGHDN and CDR2 as FVKESK. Trimming left V 0 bases short and J 7 bases short, with 9 bases between.